This T cell receptor (beta chain) was profiled in a study of blood T cell repertoires in COVID-19. As concerns this clone: One end of the junction fails to match germline, which may point to a read error.

This CDR3 is 12 amino acids long. CDR1 and CDR2 (germline): SGHKS, YYEKEE (reference sequence). Only in-frame clones appear in the TCRdb table, and some are missing; sequencing was by immunoSEQ multiplex PCR. The profile shows about 200,000 clones, 65% to 85% of them singletons. The source of this sequence is a woman aged 40 to 50 with acute COVID-19. V and J are TRBV5-5 and TRBJ1-2; TRBD1 agrees at 7 bases. The sample was PBMCs or T cells enriched from blood (not recorded which). The CDR3 reads CASSLVQGDAIF. The CDR3 region has the DNA TGTGCCAGCAGCTTGGTCCAGGGGGATGCTATCTTC.